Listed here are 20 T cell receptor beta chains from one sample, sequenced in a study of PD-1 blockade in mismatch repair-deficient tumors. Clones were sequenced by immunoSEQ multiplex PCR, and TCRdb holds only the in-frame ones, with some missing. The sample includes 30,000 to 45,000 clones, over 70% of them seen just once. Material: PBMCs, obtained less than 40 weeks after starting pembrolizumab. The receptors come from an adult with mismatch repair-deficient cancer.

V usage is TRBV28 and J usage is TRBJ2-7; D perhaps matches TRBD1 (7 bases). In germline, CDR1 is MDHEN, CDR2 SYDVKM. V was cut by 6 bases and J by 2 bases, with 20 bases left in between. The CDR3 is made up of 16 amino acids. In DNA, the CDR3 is TGTGCCAGCAGCCACGGGGGACAGAAGAATACCTACGAGCAGTACTTC. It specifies CASSHGGQKNTYEQYF.

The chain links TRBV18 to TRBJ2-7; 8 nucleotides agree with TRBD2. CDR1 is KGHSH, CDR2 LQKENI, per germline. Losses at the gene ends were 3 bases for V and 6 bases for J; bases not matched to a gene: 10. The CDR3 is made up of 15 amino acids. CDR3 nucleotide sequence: TGTGCCAGCTCACCGGGACTAGGGCAACTTGGCGAGCAGTACTTC. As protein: CASSPGLGQLGEQYF. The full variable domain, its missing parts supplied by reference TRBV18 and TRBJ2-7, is NAGVMQNPRHLVRRRGQEARLRCSPMKGHSHVYWYRQLPEEGLKFMVYLQKENIIDESGMPKERFSAEFPKEGPSILRIQQVVRGDSAAYFCASSPGLGQLGEQYFGPGTRLTVT.

CDR3 amino acids: CASSLAGSGEGFF. CDR3 nucleotide sequence: TGCGCCAGCAGCTTGGCCGGGTCGGGAGAGGGATTCTTC. The chain joins TRBV5-1 to TRBJ2-1; tentative D call: TRBD2 (6 bases). The V end was cut by 0 bases, the J end by 16 bases, with 17 bases between. Germline V lookup: CDR1 SGHRS, CDR2 YFSETQ. This CDR3 spans 13 amino acids.

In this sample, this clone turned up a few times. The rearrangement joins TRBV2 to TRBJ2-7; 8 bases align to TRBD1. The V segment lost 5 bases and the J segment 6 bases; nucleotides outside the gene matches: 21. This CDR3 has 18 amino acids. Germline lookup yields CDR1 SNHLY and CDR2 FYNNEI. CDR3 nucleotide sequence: TGTGCCAGCAGTTACCTTTCCTACGGACAGGGTTTTGAGGGCGAGCAGTACTTC. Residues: CASSYLSYGQGFEGEQYF.

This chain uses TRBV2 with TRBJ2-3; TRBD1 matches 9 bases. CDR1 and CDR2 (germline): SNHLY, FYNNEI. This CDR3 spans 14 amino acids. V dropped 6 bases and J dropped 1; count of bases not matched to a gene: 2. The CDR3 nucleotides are TGTGCCAGCAGACAGGGGGCCGGCACAGATACGCAGTATTTT. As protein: CASRQGAGTDTQYF.

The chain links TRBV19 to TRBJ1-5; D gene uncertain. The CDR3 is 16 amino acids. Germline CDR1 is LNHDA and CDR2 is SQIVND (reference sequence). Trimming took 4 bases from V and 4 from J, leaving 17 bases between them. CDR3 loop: CASSKGLTWTNQPQHF. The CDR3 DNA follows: TGTGCCAGTAGTAAGGGCCTCACCTGGACTAATCAGCCCCAGCATTTT.

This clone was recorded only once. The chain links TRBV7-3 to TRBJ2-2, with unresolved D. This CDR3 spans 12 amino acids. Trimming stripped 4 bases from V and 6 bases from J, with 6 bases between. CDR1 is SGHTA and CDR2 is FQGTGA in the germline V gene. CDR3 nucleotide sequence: TGTGCCAGCAGCTCATACTCCGGGGAGCTGTTTTTT. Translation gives CASSSYSGELFF.

The CDR3 spells CASTTGDVNTEAFF. For the CDR3, the DNA is TGCGCCAGCACCACAGGGGACGTGAACACTGAAGCTTTCTTT. The J gene is TRBJ1-1, the V gene TRBV5-1, with 7 bases that match TRBD1. This CDR3 has 14 residues. Germline V CDR1 and CDR2: SGHRS, YFSETQ. V shed 6 bases, J shed 0 bases, and the junction held 5 bases outside the gene matches.

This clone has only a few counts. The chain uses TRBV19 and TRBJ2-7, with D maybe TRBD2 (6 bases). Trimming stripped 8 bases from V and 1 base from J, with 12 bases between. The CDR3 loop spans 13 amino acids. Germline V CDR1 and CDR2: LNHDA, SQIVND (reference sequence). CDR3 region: CASRSSVSYEQYF. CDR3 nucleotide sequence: TGTGCCAGTCGGTCTAGCGTATCCTACGAGCAGTACTTC. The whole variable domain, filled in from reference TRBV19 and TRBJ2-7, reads DGGITQSPKYLFRKEGQNVTLSCEQNLNHDAMYWYRQDPGQGLRLIYYSQIVNDFQKGDIAEGYSVSREKKESFPLTVTSAQKNPTAFYLCASRSSVSYEQYFGPGTRLTVT.

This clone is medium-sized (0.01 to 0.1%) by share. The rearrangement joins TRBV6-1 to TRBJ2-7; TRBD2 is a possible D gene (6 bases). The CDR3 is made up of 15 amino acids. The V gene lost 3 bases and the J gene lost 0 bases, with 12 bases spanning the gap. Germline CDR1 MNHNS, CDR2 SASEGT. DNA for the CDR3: TGTGCCAGCAGTGACGGGGCTAGCGCCTCCTACGAGCAGTACTTC. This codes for CASSDGASASYEQYF.

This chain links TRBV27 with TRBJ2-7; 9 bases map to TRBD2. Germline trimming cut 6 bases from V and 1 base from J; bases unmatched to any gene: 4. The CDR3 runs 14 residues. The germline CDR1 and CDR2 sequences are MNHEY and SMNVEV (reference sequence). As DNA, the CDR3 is TGTGCCAGCAGCTCTAGCGGGGCTTCCTACGAGCAGTACTTC. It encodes CASSSSGASYEQYF.

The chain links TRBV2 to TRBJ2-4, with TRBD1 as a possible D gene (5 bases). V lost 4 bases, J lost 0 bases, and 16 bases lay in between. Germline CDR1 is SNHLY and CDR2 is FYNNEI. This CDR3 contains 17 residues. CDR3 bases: TGTGCCAGCAGTGGATTCGGACAAGCACTAGCCAAAAACATTCAGTACTTC. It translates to CASSGFGQALAKNIQYF. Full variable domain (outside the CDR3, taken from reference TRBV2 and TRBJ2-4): EPEVTQTPSHQVTQMGQEVILRCVPISNHLYFYWYRQILGQKVEFLVSFYNNEISEKSEIFDDQFSVERPDGSNFTLKIRSTKLEDSAMYFCASSGFGQALAKNIQYFGAGTRLSVL.

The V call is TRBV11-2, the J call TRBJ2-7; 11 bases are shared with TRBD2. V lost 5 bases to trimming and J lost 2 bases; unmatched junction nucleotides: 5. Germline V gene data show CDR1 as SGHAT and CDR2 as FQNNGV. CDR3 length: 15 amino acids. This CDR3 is CASSGRLAGPYEQYF. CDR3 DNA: TGTGCCAGCAGCGGAAGACTAGCGGGACCCTACGAGCAGTACTTC.

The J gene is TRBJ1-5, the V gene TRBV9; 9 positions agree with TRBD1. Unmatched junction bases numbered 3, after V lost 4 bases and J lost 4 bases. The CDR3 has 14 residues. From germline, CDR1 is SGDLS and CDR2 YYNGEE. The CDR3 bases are TGTGCCAGCAGCTCGGGACAGGGAAATCAGCCCCAGCATTTT. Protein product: CASSSGQGNQPQHF.

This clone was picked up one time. CDR3 region: CASRGDSFYGYTF. The CDR3 region has the DNA TGTGCCAGCAGGGGGGACAGTTTCTATGGCTACACCTTC. The chain has TRBV2 and TRBJ1-2; TRBD1 agrees at 7 bases. In germline, CDR1 is SNHLY, CDR2 FYNNEI. The CDR3 loop spans 13 amino acids. With 6 bases clipped from V and 4 bases from J, the junction kept 5 bases outside the gene matches.

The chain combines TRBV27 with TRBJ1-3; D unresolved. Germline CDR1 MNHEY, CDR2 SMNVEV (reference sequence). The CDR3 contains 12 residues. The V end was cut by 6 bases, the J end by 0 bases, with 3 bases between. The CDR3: CASSISGNTIYF. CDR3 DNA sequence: TGTGCCAGCAGCATCTCTGGAAACACCATATATTTT.

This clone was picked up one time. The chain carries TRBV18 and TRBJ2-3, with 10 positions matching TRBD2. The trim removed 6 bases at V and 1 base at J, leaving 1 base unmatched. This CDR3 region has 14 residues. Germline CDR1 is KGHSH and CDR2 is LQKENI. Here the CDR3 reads CASSGTSGTDTQYF. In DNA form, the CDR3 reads TGTGCCAGCTCCGGGACTAGCGGCACAGATACGCAGTATTTT.

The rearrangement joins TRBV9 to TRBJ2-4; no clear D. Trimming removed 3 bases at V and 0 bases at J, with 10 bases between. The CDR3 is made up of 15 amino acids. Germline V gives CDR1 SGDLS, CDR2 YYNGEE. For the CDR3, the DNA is TGTGCCAGCAGCGATACGGGTGGAGCCAAAAACATTCAGTACTTC. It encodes CASSDTGGAKNIQYF.

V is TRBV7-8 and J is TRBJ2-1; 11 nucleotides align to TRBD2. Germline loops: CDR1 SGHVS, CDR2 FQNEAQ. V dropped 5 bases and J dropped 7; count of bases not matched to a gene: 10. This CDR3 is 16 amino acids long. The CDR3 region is CASSRLAGGTVNEQFF. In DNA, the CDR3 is TGTGCCAGCAGCCGATTAGCGGGAGGGACTGTGAATGAGCAGTTCTTC.

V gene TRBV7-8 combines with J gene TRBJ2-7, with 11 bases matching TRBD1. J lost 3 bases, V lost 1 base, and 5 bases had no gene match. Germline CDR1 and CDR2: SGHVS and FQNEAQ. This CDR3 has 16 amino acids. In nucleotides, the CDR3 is TGTGCCAGCAGCTTAGTCGGGACAGGGGGTTACTACGAGCAGTACTTC. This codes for CASSLVGTGGYYEQYF.